Detailed here is one T cell receptor (beta chain). This clonotype was detected many times. The specificity of this receptor is unknown. No base quality information exists; no much larger clone differs at one position. The data derive from a study of T cells in Graves' hyperthyroidism and ophthalmopathy (dated by TCRdb to about 2019). For the wider study: Peripheral blood samples were taken at the time of initial diagnosis, prior to any treatment. TCR Vbeta CDR3 sequencing of 135 peripheral blood samples (43 ophthalmopathy, 70 to 85 hyperthyroidism and 17 progressor patients) is reported in the paper. For training and testing, the 100 or so patients in the discovery cohort were randomly divided in a 7:3 ratio. To identify TCR V-J signatures that set the groups apart, the researchers used a discovery cohort of 100 patients, made up of 40 to 45 with Graves' ophthalmopathy and 57 with stable Graves' hyperthyroidism. Prospective prediction of ophthalmopathy was tested in an independent validation cohort of 18 to 20 hyperthyroidism patients and 17 patients who later progressed to ophthalmopathy. After sampling, hyperthyroidism patients received methimazole starting at 30 mg daily, and ophthalmopathy patients received high-dose intravenous methylprednisolone. Thyroid tissue and blood T-cell repertoires from six or seven Graves' hyperthyroidism patients were also compared in the study.

A patient counted as having stable Graves' hyperthyroidism if no progression to ophthalmopathy occurred over 18 months of follow-up. Hyperthyroidism patients were aged 18 to 65 years and newly diagnosed, with disease duration of less than 2 months. Patients with uncontrolled infections, other autoimmune diseases, pregnancy or lactation were excluded. Diagnoses were based on clinical symptoms, serum thyroxine and TRAb, thyroid ultrasound and orbital computed tomography. PBMCs were isolated from more than 8 ml of fresh peripheral blood by Ficoll-Paque density gradient centrifugation. Total RNA was extracted with Trizol reagent, and quality was checked on an Agilent 2100 Bioanalyzer. The TCR beta CDR3 regions were amplified from RNA transcripts. For the first round of RT-PCR on the TCR CDR3, the HTBI primer set was used together with the Qiagen OneStep RT-PCR kit. A second multiplex PCR round built the libraries, followed by size selection and purification. Sequencing of the libraries was done on an Illumina HiSeq2000 using paired-end 100 bp reads. On the study's bioinformatics: SOAPnuke was used to process the raw data, throwing out any read that contained adapters or uncalled bases, had a mean Phred below 15, or lacked an exact constant-primer or identifier match. High-quality paired reads were merged using COPE v1.2.5, and each unique nucleotide sequence was defined as a clonotype. MiTCR v1.1 was used to align clonotypes to the IMGT TRBV, TRBD and TRBJ reference segments. The analysis included only V-J combinations with a frequency above 0.0001, which together covered approximately 99% of the repertoires. A TCS score was defined as the ratio between F50 (clonal expansion) and ExV (chaos), using BLOSUM62-based TCRdist between CDR3 peptides within each V-J. Welch's t-statistics and random forest reduced around 520 V-J features to roughly 13, which were used in a naive Bayes classifier (R e1071). The public reads were reanalyzed by TCRdb: fastp trimming at Q25, MiXCR alignment, in-frame beta chains only. Under each unique CDR3 protein, matching rows form one entry showing the most common genes and DNA. The V and J calls shown here were made by TCRdb, not taken from the authors' results. The sample records approximately 320,000 distinct CDR3 sequences, 15% to 20% of which are singletons. Of the sample, around 33% is held by the ten largest clones.

The study at large found these results: Most expanded thyroid clonotypes (frequency above 0.001) were also detected in blood, suggesting blood repertoires may reflect thyroid immune responses. During validation, the model predicted progression to ophthalmopathy a median of around six months ahead of onset, with roughly 65% sensitivity and under 85% specificity. Ophthalmopathy was separated from stable hyperthyroidism by a 13 V-J signature model, with approximately 89% sensitivity and approximately 84% specificity obtained in cross-validation and 80%/75% obtained in testing. No statistical method was used to set the sample size in advance, and investigators knew the group allocation.

From cysteine to phenylalanine, the CDR3 is 14 amino acids long. The kept DNA is CDR3 alone, 42 bases in frame from the first base. The V end loses 9 bases and the J end loses 1 base, and a stretch of 16 bases separates them. The germline V gene (reference sequence) supplies CDR1 MNHEY and CDR2 SMNVEV. The chain uses TRBV27 and TRBJ2-7, and TRBD1 may be the D gene, going by 6 matching bases. The source of this sequence is a man between 25 and 39 years old with Graves' hyperthyroidism. The sequencing sample was made of blood. The CDR3 in this case is CARSLEQGSYEQYF. The DNA is as follows: TGTGCCAGGTCCCTGGAACAGGGTTCCTACGAGCAGTACTTC.